One and the same sample provided the 23 T cell receptor beta chains below, sequenced in a study of blood T cell repertoires in COVID-19. Data came from immunoSEQ multiplex PCR; TCRdb stores just in-frame clones and leaves some out. This sample yields about 200,000 clones, of which 70% to 80% are seen a single time; around 5.9% belongs to the top ten. The sequencing input was peripheral blood. Receptor source: a woman aged 40 to 49 with COVID-19, enrolled during active disease.

The gene calls are TRBV6-2 or TRBV6-3 and TRBJ1-2, with 8 bases fitting TRBD1. Trimming removed 4 bases from V and 4 bases from J; junction bases left unmatched: 20. The germline V gene has CDR1 MNHEY and CDR2 SVGEGT. The length of the CDR3 is 19 residues. In DNA, the CDR3 is TGTGCCAGCAGTTTGGGACAGGTTCTGCACTTAACACCAGTCTATGGCTACACCTTC. This encodes CASSLGQVLHLTPVYGYTF.

V is TRBV19 and J is TRBJ1-3; tentative D call: TRBD1 (6 bases). V lost 1 base to trimming and J lost 2 bases, with 6 bases between them. Germline assignment: CDR1 LNHDA and CDR2 SQIVND (reference sequence). The CDR3 is 14 amino acids. Written as DNA, the CDR3 is TGTGCCAGTAGTATAGGACAGGCTGGAAACACCATATATTTT. This translates into CASSIGQAGNTIYF.

J is TRBJ1-2 and V is TRBV24-1; D not certain. This CDR3 comprises 14 residues. Germline CDR1 and CDR2: KGHDR and SFDVKD. V lost 3 bases, J lost 2 bases, and 9 bases lay in between. CDR3 region: CATSDQNKNYGYTF. Here the CDR3 DNA reads TGTGCCACCAGTGATCAGAATAAAAACTATGGCTACACCTTC.

This clone has only one observation. This chain links TRBV5-1 with TRBJ2-2; 10 positions match TRBD2. This CDR3 has 21 residues. The V gene end was trimmed by 0 bases and the J gene end by 5 bases; junction bases not matched to a gene: 19. Germline V gene data show CDR1 as SGHRS and CDR2 as YFSETQ. This CDR3 is CASSLEPPRALAGVGTGELFF. DNA of the CDR3: TGCGCCAGCAGCTTGGAACCCCCCCGAGCGCTAGCGGGAGTAGGAACCGGGGAGCTGTTTTTT.

V is TRBV5-1 and J is TRBJ2-5; D might be TRBD2 (6 bases). The CDR3 has 14 residues. Germline CDR1 SGHRS, CDR2 YFSETQ. Between the trimmed V and J ends, which lost 3 bases and 5 bases, there was a span of 14 bases. The CDR3 DNA reads TGCGCCAGCAGCTCGATCCCGGGAGTGGAGACCCAGTACTTC. Translating it yields CASSSIPGVETQYF.

V is TRBV9 and J is TRBJ1-1, with TRBD1 as a possible D gene (5 bases). V was clipped by 5 bases and J by 5 bases, with 10 bases between them. The germline CDR1 and CDR2 sequences are SGDLS and YYNGEE. The CDR3 extends over 12 amino acids. The CDR3 region has the DNA TGTGCCAGCAGACCAGGGAGGACTGAAGCTTTCTTT. This sequence encodes CASRPGRTEAFF.

The chain joins TRBV6-1 to TRBJ1-5; TRBD1 matches 9 bases. CDR1 MNHNS and CDR2 SASEGT come from the germline V gene. The CDR3 is 17 residues long. Unmatched junction bases numbered 7, after V lost 4 bases and J lost 0 bases. The CDR3 DNA sequence: TGTGCCAGCAGTGGGACAGGGGAGGTCGGTAGCAATCAGCCCCAGCATTTT. Its translation: CASSGTGEVGSNQPQHF.

The chain combines TRBV4-3 with TRBJ2-3; 12 bases are shared with TRBD2. CDR1 is LGHNA, CDR2 YSLEER, per germline. This CDR3 region has 17 residues. V lost 3 bases and J lost 6; bases outside the gene matches: 10. This chain's CDR3 is CASSHVLAGGPGDTQYF. CDR3 DNA sequence: TGCGCCAGCAGCCACGTCCTAGCGGGGGGGCCAGGCGATACGCAGTATTTT.

The gene calls are TRBV5-1 and TRBJ2-7; 7 nucleotides match TRBD1. Germline loops: CDR1 SGHRS, CDR2 YFSETQ. The V segment lost 1 base and the J segment 4 bases; nucleotides outside the gene matches: 5. The CDR3 has 14 residues. This CDR3 reads CASSLPGTAYEQYF. The CDR3 nucleotides are TGCGCCAGCAGCTTGCCCGGGACAGCGTACGAGCAGTACTTC.

The chain couples TRBV5-1 to TRBJ2-3; 7 bases fit TRBD1. Germline-derived CDR1 and CDR2 are SGHRS and YFSETQ. The CDR3 is made up of 15 amino acids. Losses at the gene ends were 0 bases for V and 3 bases for J; bases not matched to a gene: 4. CDR3 amino acids: CASSLGGGITDTQYF. The CDR3 nucleotides read TGCGCCAGCAGCTTGGGAGGGGGCATAACAGATACGCAGTATTTT.

The CDR3 nucleotides read TGTGCCAGCAGTGCCGGGTCCCCCAATGAGCAGTTCTTC. The encoded protein is CASSAGSPNEQFF. The chain carries TRBV9 and TRBJ2-1; D not resolved. Germline CDR1 is SGDLS and CDR2 is YYNGEE. V was trimmed by 5 bases and J by 6 bases, leaving 12 bases between them. The CDR3 extends over 13 amino acids.

The chain has TRBV5-1 and TRBJ2-5; 8 positions match TRBD2. Germline CDR1 and CDR2: SGHRS and YFSETQ. Trimming took 4 bases from V and 5 from J; bases not matched to a gene: 10. CDR3 length: 15 residues. CDR3 coding DNA: TGCGCCAGCAGCCCGGGAGGGTCTCTCCGGGAGACCCAGTACTTC. It specifies CASSPGGSLRETQYF.

The chain carries TRBV3-1 (or the pseudogene TRBV3-2) and TRBJ1-3; D possibly corresponds to TRBD1 (6 bases). V was shortened by 4 bases and J by 6 bases, with 13 bases between the two germline ends. The CDR3 runs 14 residues. Germline values: CDR1 LGHDT, CDR2 YNNKEL (reference sequence). The CDR3 DNA reads TGTGCCAGCAGCCGATCAGGGGATGAAAACACCATATATTTT. This gives the protein CASSRSGDENTIYF.

V gene TRBV5-6 combines with J gene TRBJ1-1, with D possibly matching TRBD1 (5 bases). In germline, CDR1 is SGHDT, CDR2 YYEEEE. The CDR3 has 13 residues. The ends were cut back, 0 bases at V and 5 bases at J, with 8 bases in the middle. The CDR3 region has the DNA TGTGCCAGCAGCTTGGTAGCAGGGACTGAAGCTTTCTTT. It yields the protein CASSLVAGTEAFF.

This clone was seen just once. DNA of the CDR3: TGTGCCAGCAGCAAGAACACAGGGGTGGTCAACAATGAGCAGTTCTTC. This codes for CASSKNTGVVNNEQFF. The chain employs TRBV14 and TRBJ2-1, with 7 bases matching TRBD1. The CDR3 has 16 residues. Germline values: CDR1 SGHDN, CDR2 FVKESK. V was pared by 5 bases and J by 5 bases, with 12 bases of the junction left unmatched.

The chain recombines TRBV18 with TRBJ1-1; D might be TRBD1 (6 bases). Germline V gene sequence: CDR1 KGHSH, CDR2 LQKENI. The CDR3 is made up of 16 amino acids. Between the trimmed V and J ends, which lost 3 bases and 3 bases, there was a span of 17 bases. CDR3 loop: CASSPSKYRADTEAFF. CDR3 sequence (DNA): TGTGCCAGCTCACCCAGTAAGTACAGGGCAGACACTGAAGCTTTCTTT.

The chain employs TRBV3-1 (or the pseudogene TRBV3-2) and TRBJ1-2; D may be TRBD1 (6 bases). The germline gives CDR1 LGHDT, CDR2 YNNKEL (reference sequence). V was pared by 5 bases and J by 4 bases, with 17 bases between. CDR3 length: 15 residues. CDR3 coding DNA: TGTGCCAGCAGCTATACAGGGACCCAAGTCTATGGCTACACCTTC. Amino acids: CASSYTGTQVYGYTF.

This clone was detected once. The rearrangement uses TRBV7-9 and TRBJ1-2; D possibly corresponds to TRBD1 (6 bases). From germline, CDR1 is SEHNR and CDR2 FQNEAQ (reference sequence). The V gene lost 1 base and the J gene lost 2 bases, with 14 bases spanning the gap. This CDR3 is built from 16 residues. The CDR3: CASSLEADRENYGYTF. CDR3 bases: TGTGCCAGCAGCTTAGAGGCGGACAGAGAGAACTATGGCTACACCTTC.

The CDR3 DNA follows: TGTGCCAGCAGCCGAAGCGGGACTGAAGCTTTCTTT. It codes for CASSRSGTEAFF. V and J are TRBV9 and TRBJ1-1; the D is unclear. The V end was cut by 4 bases, the J end by 5 bases, with 9 bases between. This CDR3 region has 12 residues. Looked up from germline, CDR1 is SGDLS and CDR2 is YYNGEE.

This chain uses TRBV18 with TRBJ2-7, with 9 bases fitting TRBD2. V shed 3 bases and J 2 bases; nucleotides not matched to a gene: 5. The germline V gene has CDR1 KGHSH and CDR2 LQKENI. The CDR3 has 15 amino acids. The CDR3 sequence: CASSPLSGGTYEQYF. In DNA form, the CDR3 reads TGTGCCAGCTCACCGCTTAGCGGGGGTACCTACGAGCAGTACTTC.

The chain carries TRBV4-2 and TRBJ2-1, with TRBD2 identical over 14 bases. V lost 2 bases and J lost 0; bases outside the gene matches: 15. The CDR3 totals 22 residues. Germline CDR1 is LGHNA and CDR2 is YNFKEQ. For the CDR3, the DNA is TGTGCCAGCAGCCAAACGGGCACGGGACTAGCGGGAGTGGGGAGCTCCTACAATGAGCAGTTCTTC. It codes for CASSQTGTGLAGVGSSYNEQFF.

This clone was seen only a few times. This chain connects TRBV6-5 to TRBJ1-2; D is ambiguous. With 2 bases removed from V and 0 bases from J, the gap between germline ends came to 10 bases. In germline, CDR1 is MNHEY, CDR2 SVGAGI. This CDR3 is 15 amino acids long. The CDR3 region is CASSYGGIANYGYTF. Written as DNA, the CDR3 is TGTGCCAGCAGTTACGGAGGAATAGCTAACTATGGCTACACCTTC.

This clone was counted once. The chain uses TRBV3-1 (or the pseudogene TRBV3-2) and TRBJ1-2, with 9 positions matching TRBD1. Trimming cost V 4 bases and J 2 bases; bases outside gene matches: 5. This CDR3 has 15 residues. Germline CDR1 and CDR2: LGHDT and YNNKEL (reference sequence). CDR3 residues: CASSPLGTGNYGYTF. In DNA form, the CDR3 reads TGTGCCAGCAGCCCTCTGGGGACAGGGAACTATGGCTACACCTTC.